This is a list of T cell receptor beta chains from one sample in a study of blood T cell repertoires in COVID-19. TCRdb's copy holds only in-frame clones and misses some; the assay was immunoSEQ multiplex PCR. The data hold roughly 50,000 clones, with approximately 80% observed a single time. Material: peripheral blood. All receptors derive from a man aged 50-59 years with acute or convalescent COVID-19. CDR3s include the opening cysteine and the closing phenylalanine or tryptophan. Each record gives: D gene, V gene, J gene, clone size, CDR3 DNA, CDR3 protein. The D gene is left open where the match is weak. Expanded clones are given a class, and other clones once, few, many or no size at all.

.,TRBV12-5,TRBJ1-1,.,TGTGCTAGTGGTTTAGGGGGGGACACTGAAGCTTTCTTT,CASGLGGDTEAFF
.,TRBV19,TRBJ2-2,.,TGTGCCAGTAGTATTCGCAGGGGAGAAACCGGGGAGCTGTTTTTT,CASSIRRGETGELFF
.,TRBV15,TRBJ2-7,.,TGTGCCACCAGCAGAGGGCGGGGGCCCTACGAGCAGTACTTC,CATSRGRGPYEQYF
TRBD1,TRBV3-1/TRBV3-2,TRBJ2-7,.,TGTGCCAGCAGCGGGGAAGGACAGGGGGTTGGAGAGCAGTACTTC,CASSGEGQGVGEQYF
.,TRBV15,TRBJ1-5,.,TGTGCCACCAGCAGGGGCAGGGATCAGCCCCAGCATTTT,CATSRGRDQPQHF
.,TRBV21-1,TRBJ1-2,.,TGTGCCAGCAGCAAATCCTGGACAGGAACCAACTATGGCTACACCTTC,CASSKSWTGTNYGYTF
.,TRBV19,TRBJ2-2,.,TGTGCCACCCATAGGGGGAGGGGTAGCACCGGGGAGCTGTTTTTT,CATHRGRGSTGELFF
.,TRBV3-1/TRBV3-2,TRBJ1-5,.,TGTGCCAGCAGCCAAGGGAGGGGTCAGCCCCAGCATTTT,CASSQGRGQPQHF
TRBD1,TRBV7-3,TRBJ2-7,.,TGTGCCAGCAGCATGGGACAGGCCCTCTCCTACGAGCAGTACTTC,CASSMGQALSYEQYF
TRBD1,TRBV27,TRBJ1-2,.,TGTGCCAGCAGGTCCGCCCAGGGGGAGTGGGGCTACACCTTC,CASRSAQGEWGYTF
TRBD2,TRBV10-3,TRBJ2-2,.,TGTGCCATCTGCCCCGGGACTAGCGGGGACACCGGGGAGCTGTTTTTT,CAICPGTSGDTGELFF
TRBD1,TRBV5-6,TRBJ1-1,.,TGTGCCAGCAGCAGCACAGGGGGGGCTGAAGCTTTCTTT,CASSSTGGAEAFF
TRBD1,TRBV5-6,TRBJ2-5,.,TGTGCCAGCAGCTTGCTAGACAGGGAGACGCAAGAGACCCAGTACTTC,CASSLLDRETQETQYF
TRBD1,TRBV12-5,TRBJ1-2,.,TGTGCTAGTGCCCCCCCGACAGGGGGCCAGGGTGGCTACACCTTC,CASAPPTGGQGGYTF
.,TRBV14,TRBJ1-1,.,TGTGCCAGCAGCCAAGTGGGCAGGATAAACACTGAAGCTTTCTTT,CASSQVGRINTEAFF
.,TRBV5-1,TRBJ1-2,.,TGCGCCAGCAGCCTTACTCTGGATGGCTACACCTTC,CASSLTLDGYTF
.,TRBV5-6,TRBJ1-3,.,TGTGCCAGCAGCTGGGCCGGGACTCCGCTAACAGGAAACACCATATATTTT,CASSWAGTPLTGNTIYF
TRBD1,TRBV28,TRBJ1-5,.,TGTGCCAGCAGGCTCGCCGGGACAGGGTTTCTTCAGCCCCAGCATTTT,CASRLAGTGFLQPQHF
TRBD1,TRBV7-6,TRBJ1-6,.,TGTGCCAGCAGCTTTGGGACAGGGTTTGGGAATTCACCCCTCCACTTT,CASSFGTGFGNSPLHF
.,TRBV19,TRBJ1-1,.,TGTGCCAGTAGTATCCCCGGGGGCACTGAAGCTTTCTTT,CASSIPGGTEAFF
TRBD2,TRBV3-1/TRBV3-2,TRBJ2-7,.,TGTGCCAGCAGCCAAGAACATGGGACTAGCGGCGTGGAGCAGTACTTC,CASSQEHGTSGVEQYF
.,TRBV14,TRBJ2-7,.,TGTGCCAGCAGCCATTTCGTAAACGAGCAGTACTTC,CASSHFVNEQYF
.,TRBV15,TRBJ1-1,.,TGTGCCACCAGCAACGACTTGAACACTGAAGCTTTCTTT,CATSNDLNTEAFF
.,TRBV5-1,TRBJ2-7,few,TGCGCCAGCAGCTTGGGGTGGACAGGGAGGGACGAGCAGTACTTC,CASSLGWTGRDEQYF
TRBD1,TRBV7-8,TRBJ2-5,once,TGTGCCAGCAGCTTAGCCCCCTTTGGACAGGGGGCAGGCGAGACCCAGTACTTC,CASSLAPFGQGAGETQYF
.,TRBV6-6,TRBJ2-1,.,TGTGCCAGCAGTTACGGTGGGACACCAAATGAGCAGTTCTTC,CASSYGGTPNEQFF
.,TRBV29-1,TRBJ1-1,.,TGCAGCGTTGACAGGGACACTGAAGCTTTCTTT,CSVDRDTEAFF
.,TRBV28,TRBJ2-7,once,TGTGCCAGCAGACCATACTCTCAGGGGGGATTCGCCTACGAGCAGTACTTC,CASRPYSQGGFAYEQYF
.,TRBV20-1,TRBJ2-1,.,TGCAGTGCTAGTGGCCGCCGGAGCTCCTACAATGAGCAGTTCTTC,CSASGRRSSYNEQFF
.,TRBV19,TRBJ2-7,.,TGTGCCAGTACGATGGGGGCCTCCTACGAGCAGTACTTC,CASTMGASYEQYF
.,TRBV19,TRBJ2-3,.,TGTGCCAGTAGTGCACAGGGAGTGGCAGATACGCAGTATTTT,CASSAQGVADTQYF
.,TRBV5-8,TRBJ2-7,.,TGTGCCAGCAGCTTGGGACTCAACTCCTACGAGCAGTACTTC,CASSLGLNSYEQYF
.,TRBV11-2,TRBJ1-1,few,TGTGCCAGCAGCCCCCAAAGGAGAACTGAAGCTTTCTTT,CASSPQRRTEAFF
TRBD1,TRBV7-2,TRBJ2-7,once,TGTGCCAGCAGCTTCGACAGGGTCGTGTCCGAGCAGTACTTC,CASSFDRVVSEQYF
TRBD2,TRBV4-2,TRBJ2-1,.,TGTGCCAGCAGCCAAGTGGGGGGACTAGCGGCCTACAATGAGCAGTTCTTC,CASSQVGGLAAYNEQFF
.,TRBV19,TRBJ2-1,.,TGTGCCACCACGGGGTACGGTGCTGGCTCCTACAATGAGCAGTTCTTC,CATTGYGAGSYNEQFF
.,TRBV19,TRBJ1-4,.,TGTGCCAGTAGTATACAGGGGATTAATGAAAAACTGTTTTTT,CASSIQGINEKLFF
.,TRBV6-5,TRBJ1-4,few,TGTGCCACTCGTCAGGACTCGATTAATGAAAAACTGTTTTTT,CATRQDSINEKLFF
TRBD2,TRBV19,TRBJ2-3,.,TGTGCCAGTAGGGATGGACTAGCGGGGAGCACAGATACGCAGTATTTT,CASRDGLAGSTDTQYF
TRBD1,TRBV10-3,TRBJ1-2,.,TGTGCCATCAGTGAGGAGGGACAGGGCCGTGGCTACACCTTC,CAISEEGQGRGYTF
TRBD1,TRBV5-4,TRBJ1-5,.,TGTGCCAGCAGCTTGGACAGGGGCCTAAATCAGCCCCAGCATTTT,CASSLDRGLNQPQHF
.,TRBV6-5,TRBJ1-2,few,TGTGCCAGCAGTTACTCGACAGCGGGGGTTAAAGGCTACACCTTC,CASSYSTAGVKGYTF
TRBD1,TRBV12-5,TRBJ2-3,.,TGTGCTAGTGGGCGGACAGGGATTAGCACAGATACGCAGTATTTT,CASGRTGISTDTQYF
.,TRBV2,TRBJ1-2,.,TGTGCCAGCAGTGAATCCGGGAGGGGCTATGGCTACACCTTC,CASSESGRGYGYTF
.,TRBV28,TRBJ1-1,.,TGTGCCAGCCTGACAGGGAACACTGAAGCTTTCTTT,CASLTGNTEAFF
.,TRBV13,TRBJ1-1,.,TGTGCCAGCAGCTCGGTGGGCCTCCTCGCACGGGAGACTGAAGCTTTCTTT,CASSSVGLLARETEAFF